These 28 T cell receptor beta chains share one sample of origin, sequenced in a study of blood T cell repertoires in COVID-19. The data were produced by immunoSEQ multiplex PCR, yet TCRdb's version contains in-frame clones alone and is incomplete. The sample includes roughly 380,000 clones, 81% of them seen just once. The material sequenced was peripheral blood. The origin of the receptors is a human donor with acute or convalescent COVID-19. The donor label of this sample is uncertain.

The chain employs TRBV7-9 and TRBJ2-1, with D perhaps matching TRBD2 (6 bases). Between the trimmed V and J ends, which lost 4 bases and 7 bases, there was a span of 17 bases. The CDR3 covers 15 residues. From germline, CDR1 is SEHNR and CDR2 FQNEAQ (reference sequence). CDR3 in DNA: TGTGCCAGCAGCTCAAGACCGGGAGAGGGAAATGAGCAGTTCTTC. This encodes CASSSRPGEGNEQFF. The full variable domain, completed using reference TRBV7-9 and TRBJ2-1, is DTGVSQNPRHKITKRGQNVTFRCDPISEHNRLYWYRQTLGQGPEFLTYFQNEAQLEKSRLLSDRFSAERPKGSFSTLEIQRTEQGDSAMYLCASSSRPGEGNEQFFGPGTRLTVL.

The chain recombines TRBV6-1 with TRBJ1-2; no clear D gene. The CDR3 has 14 amino acids. In germline, CDR1 is MNHNS, CDR2 SASEGT. Trimming left V 3 bases short and J 4 bases short, with 12 bases between. CDR3 nucleotide sequence: TGTGCCAGCAGTGAGGTAGGAGGGAGCTATGGCTACACCTTC. Translation: CASSEVGGSYGYTF.

In this sample, this clone turned up a few times. V and J are TRBV29-1 and TRBJ2-1; tentative D call: TRBD2 (6 bases). There are 18 residues in the CDR3. Per germline, CDR1 SQVTM and CDR2 ANQGSEA. V was cut by 5 bases and J by 3 bases, with 26 bases left in between. The CDR3 region has the DNA TGCAGCGTTCTCGGTGGACGAGGGTGGGGGGTCGACTACAATGAGCAGTTCTTC. It encodes CSVLGGRGWGVDYNEQFF.

The chain carries TRBV28 and TRBJ2-1; 9 positions agree with TRBD1. CDR1 is MDHEN, CDR2 SYDVKM, per germline. V was pared by 8 bases and J by 8 bases, with 10 bases of the junction left unmatched. This CDR3 region has 14 residues. CDR3 loop: CASGTDRGADEQFF. The CDR3 region has the DNA TGTGCCAGCGGGACGGACAGGGGAGCGGATGAGCAGTTCTTC. Using reference TRBV28 and TRBJ2-1 for the parts outside the CDR3, the full variable domain is DVKVTQSSRYLVKRTGEKVFLECVQDMDHENMFWYRQDPGLGLRLIYFSYDVKMKEKGDIPEGYSVSREKKERFSLILESASTNQTSMYLCASGTDRGADEQFFGPGTRLTVL.

This clone was detected only once. The chain uses TRBV5-5 and TRBJ1-4; D may be TRBD1 (5 bases). V was shortened by 4 bases and J by 7 bases, with 17 bases between the two germline ends. Germline lookup yields CDR1 SGHKS and CDR2 YYEKEE (reference sequence). This CDR3 is built from 15 residues. CDR3 sequence reads: CASSPGDRGVEKLFF. The CDR3 DNA reads TGTGCCAGCAGCCCGGGGGACCGAGGCGTTGAAAAACTGTTTTTT.

This clone was seen only once. The chain recombines TRBV12-3 or TRBV12-4 with TRBJ1-2; D not certain. V lost 7 bases, J lost 4 bases, and 7 bases lay in between. The CDR3 has 11 residues. This CDR3 reads CASMAAYGYTF. The CDR3 nucleotides read TGTGCCAGCATGGCGGCCTATGGCTACACCTTC.

On this clone itself: This specimen includes other DNA sequences encoding the same CDR3. The chain employs TRBV19 and TRBJ2-7, with 7 bases lining up with TRBD1. Germline V gives CDR1 LNHDA, CDR2 SQIVND (reference sequence). This CDR3 has 14 amino acids. Germline trimming cut 4 bases from V and 7 bases from J; bases unmatched to any gene: 10. This CDR3 reads CASSTRQGPGEQYF. Written as DNA, the CDR3 is TGTGCCAGTAGTACCAGACAGGGACCGGGGGAGCAGTACTTC.

This chain links TRBV7-2 with TRBJ2-5, with TRBD2 matching over 9 bases. This CDR3 has 15 residues. With 6 bases clipped from V and 2 bases from J, the junction kept 7 bases outside the gene matches. From germline, CDR1 is SGHTA and CDR2 FQGNSA. The CDR3 DNA reads as TGTGCCAGCAGACTTAGCGGGAGTGGGCAAGAGACCCAGTACTTC. It is translated as CASRLSGSGQETQYF.

V is TRBV2 and J is TRBJ1-6; no clear D gene. There are 11 residues in the CDR3. The V gene's germline CDR1 is SNHLY and CDR2 FYNNEI. V was trimmed by 6 bases and J by 14 bases, leaving 11 bases between them. The DNA of the CDR3 is TGTGCCAGCAGGGAGCGGGGTTCCCTCCACTTT. Its protein is CASRERGSLHF.

This clone came up a few times. This sequence joins TRBV19 and TRBJ1-1, with 8 bases matching TRBD1. The CDR3 has 15 residues. CDR1 is LNHDA and CDR2 is SQIVND in the germline V gene (reference sequence). Trimming cost V 7 bases and J 1 base; bases outside gene matches: 8. The CDR3 spells CASIQTGTGNTEAFF. The CDR3, as DNA: TGTGCCAGTATCCAAACCGGGACAGGGAACACTGAAGCTTTCTTT.

The rearrangement links TRBV7-8 to TRBJ2-7; maybe TRBD1 (5 bases). V was trimmed by 2 bases and J by 2 bases, leaving 10 bases between them. CDR3 length equals 14 residues. Per germline, CDR1 SGHVS and CDR2 FQNEAQ. The CDR3 protein is CASSLQQATYEQYF. In DNA form, the CDR3 reads TGTGCCAGCAGCTTACAACAGGCGACCTACGAGCAGTACTTC.

In nucleotides, the CDR3 is TGCAGCGTTGAGATGGCAGGGTACGGCTACACCTTC. Translated: CSVEMAGYGYTF. This rearrangement joins TRBV29-1 to TRBJ1-2, with D possibly matching TRBD1 (5 bases). Germline loops: CDR1 SQVTM, CDR2 ANQGSEA. Trimming left V 3 bases short and J 8 bases short, with 13 bases between. The CDR3 extends over 12 amino acids.

The V and J genes are TRBV2 and TRBJ2-7; tentatively, D is TRBD1 (5 bases). The ends were cut back, 6 bases at V and 2 bases at J, with 14 bases in the middle. CDR3 size: 14 residues. The V gene's germline CDR1 is SNHLY and CDR2 FYNNEI. The CDR3 spells CASSYDSPTYEQYF. CDR3 DNA sequence: TGTGCCAGCAGCTATGACAGTCCAACCTACGAGCAGTACTTC.

This chain links TRBV30 with TRBJ1-1; maybe TRBD1 (6 bases). The CDR3 is made up of 15 amino acids. V lost 4 bases to trimming and J lost 0 bases, with 15 bases between them. Per the germline V gene, CDR1 is GTSNPN and CDR2 is SVGIG (reference sequence). CDR3 amino acids: CAWNGQRPMNTEAFF. CDR3 DNA sequence: TGTGCCTGGAACGGACAGCGGCCGATGAACACTGAAGCTTTCTTT.

This clone came up a few times. The genes are TRBV6-5 and TRBJ1-5, with D perhaps TRBD1 (5 bases). The V and J ends lost 6 bases and 3 bases respectively, with 12 bases between them. The CDR3 totals 14 residues. Germline V gene sequence: CDR1 MNHEY, CDR2 SVGAGI. As DNA, the CDR3 is TGTGCCAGCAGCTGGGGCCGTGACAATCAGCCCCAGCATTTT. This translates into CASSWGRDNQPQHF.

This chain links TRBV7-8 with TRBJ1-1, with TRBD1 as a possible D gene (6 bases). V was pared by 1 base and J by 11 bases, with 17 bases between. The V gene's germline CDR1 is SGHVS and CDR2 FQNEAQ. The length of the CDR3 is 14 residues. The CDR3 region has the DNA TGTGCCAGCAGCTTAGTAAGGGAGGGGGTGAGGGCTTTCTTT. It encodes CASSLVREGVRAFF.

In its sample, this clone was seen a few times. J is TRBJ1-5 and V is TRBV6-6; 8 positions agree with TRBD1. V shed 8 bases and J 3 bases; nucleotides not matched to a gene: 6. The CDR3 has 14 amino acids. The germline gives CDR1 MNHNY, CDR2 SVGAGI (reference sequence). Here the CDR3 reads CASRDRRDNQPQHF. DNA for the CDR3: TGTGCCAGCCGGGACAGGAGAGACAATCAGCCCCAGCATTTT.

This sequence joins TRBV5-1 and TRBJ2-5; 7 bases are shared with TRBD2. Germline V CDR1 and CDR2: SGHRS, YFSETQ. V trimming: 0 bases; J trimming: 5 bases; junction bases outside the gene matches: 7. The CDR3 spans 15 residues. DNA of the CDR3: TGCGCCAGCAGCTTGGCCTCGACTAGCCGCGAGACCCAGTACTTC. It is translated as CASSLASTSRETQYF. The variable domain in full, completed from reference TRBV5-1 and TRBJ2-5, reads KAGVTQTPRYLIKTRGQQVTLSCSPISGHRSVSWYQQTPGQGLQFLFEYFSETQRNKGNFPGRFSGRQFSNSRSEMNVSTLELGDSALYLCASSLASTSRETQYFGPGTRLLVL.

The rearrangement uses TRBV18 and TRBJ1-5, with 7 bases aligning to TRBD1. With V trimmed by 5 bases and J by 3 bases, 1 base remained unmatched. CDR1 is KGHSH and CDR2 is LQKENI in the germline V gene. This CDR3 region has 13 residues. The chain's CDR3 is CASSGQDNQPQHF. CDR3 nucleotides: TGTGCCAGCTCAGGACAGGACAATCAGCCCCAGCATTTT.

V and J are TRBV9 and TRBJ2-1; 16 nucleotides line up with TRBD2. J gave up 9 bases and V 0 bases, and 6 bases lay outside the gene matches. The germline V gene has CDR1 SGDLS and CDR2 YYNGEE. CDR3 length: 17 residues. CDR3 in amino acids: CASSVVGLAGGLAEQFF. In nucleotides, the CDR3 is TGTGCCAGCAGCGTAGTGGGACTAGCGGGAGGGCTGGCTGAGCAGTTCTTC.

The chain joins TRBV11-2 to TRBJ2-1; 9 positions match TRBD2. V lost 1 base and J lost 5; bases outside the gene matches: 3. CDR1 and CDR2 from the germline V gene are SGHAT and FQNNGV. The CDR3 runs to 15 residues. The CDR3 loop is CASSLASGDNNEQFF. The CDR3 bases are TGTGCCAGCAGCTTAGCTAGCGGGGATAACAATGAGCAGTTCTTC.

This chain joins TRBV5-1 and TRBJ2-5; no definite D call. V was shortened by 1 base and J by 2 bases, with 6 bases between the two germline ends. Germline V gives CDR1 SGHRS, CDR2 YFSETQ. This CDR3 comprises 13 residues. This CDR3 reads CASSLYRQETQYF. CDR3 in DNA: TGCGCCAGCAGCTTGTACAGACAAGAGACCCAGTACTTC.

This chain joins TRBV19 and TRBJ1-1; D perhaps matches TRBD1 (5 bases). The germline gives CDR1 LNHDA, CDR2 SQIVND (reference sequence). V gave up 3 bases and J gave up 1 base, with 9 bases separating them. The CDR3 extends over 14 amino acids. The CDR3 protein is CASSIRAGNTEAFF. The CDR3 DNA reads as TGTGCCAGTAGTATCAGGGCTGGGAACACTGAAGCTTTCTTT.

This clone was seen a few times. This chain links TRBV18 with TRBJ2-3, with a tentative D call TRBD2 (6 bases). The CDR3 runs 14 residues. CDR1 is KGHSH, CDR2 LQKENI, per germline. Trimming took 6 bases from V and 5 from J, leaving 15 bases between them. CDR3 residues: CASSRGREVDTQYF. The CDR3 nucleotides are TGTGCCAGCTCGCGGGGCAGGGAAGTAGATACGCAGTATTTT. Full variable domain (remainder filled in from reference TRBV18 and TRBJ2-3): NAGVMQNPRHLVRRRGQEARLRCSPMKGHSHVYWYRQLPEEGLKFMVYLQKENIIDESGMPKERFSAEFPKEGPSILRIQQVVRGDSAAYFCASSRGREVDTQYFGPGTRLTVL.

This rearrangement joins TRBV5-1 to TRBJ2-1; the D gene is possibly TRBD2 (7 bases). Trimming cost V 4 bases and J 4 bases, with 12 bases left between them. This CDR3 comprises 14 residues. Germline-derived CDR1 and CDR2 are SGHRS and YFSETQ. In nucleotides, the CDR3 is TGCGCCAGCAGCGGGGGGGCGCCGTACAATGAGCAGTTCTTC. Residues: CASSGGAPYNEQFF.

V and J are TRBV30 and TRBJ1-2; 9 nucleotides align to TRBD1. The CDR3 covers 18 residues. Trimming at V came to 0 bases and at J to 2 bases, leaving 13 bases not matched to a gene. Germline V CDR1 and CDR2: GTSNPN, SVGIG (reference sequence). The CDR3 DNA follows: TGTGCCTGGAGTGTTAGGAGACAGGGGGGTGGTATGAACTATGGCTACACCTTC. Amino acids: CAWSVRRQGGGMNYGYTF. The variable domain in full, completed from reference TRBV30 and TRBJ1-2, reads SQTIHQWPATLVQPVGSPLSLECTVEGTSNPNLYWYRQAAGRGLQLLFYSVGIGQISSEVPQNLSASRPQDRQFILSSKKLLLSDSGFYLCAWSVRRQGGGMNYGYTFGSGTRLTVV.

The chain carries TRBV4-2 and TRBJ2-3, with no clear D. The CDR3 spans 13 residues. Per the germline V gene, CDR1 is LGHNA and CDR2 is YNFKEQ. Between the trimmed V and J ends, which lost 5 bases and 4 bases, there was a span of 10 bases. CDR3 sequence reads: CASSGGESDTQYF. The CDR3 DNA reads as TGTGCCAGCAGCGGCGGTGAATCAGATACGCAGTATTTT.

The rearrangement links TRBV2 to TRBJ1-5, with D possibly TRBD1 on 6 matching bases. The germline V gene has CDR1 SNHLY and CDR2 FYNNEI. There are 13 residues in the CDR3. Trimming took off 6 bases at V and 7 bases at J, with 13 bases between the two ends. This CDR3 is CASSGQFGQPQHF. The CDR3 region has the DNA TGTGCCAGCAGCGGACAGTTCGGCCAGCCCCAGCATTTT.